This T cell receptor beta chain came from a study of siplizumab effects on memory and regulatory T cells. Points from the study as a whole: Alloreactive sequences tracing back to unstimulated CD4+ memory cells fell significantly with siplizumab. Sequences below about 10^-5 frequency were poorly captured, limiting mapping of alloreactive clones.

Per the germline V gene, CDR1 is WSHSY and CDR2 is SAAADI. This CDR3 has 13 residues. Trimming pared 4 bases from V and 1 base from J, leaving 5 bases between. The table came from immunoSEQ multiplex PCR; TCRdb's copy has only in-frame clones and leaves some out. The sample holds tens of thousands of clones, 94% seen once. As concerns this clone: Its antigen remains unidentified.

The sequence derives from a human donor in good health. The chain is built from TRBV10-2 and TRBJ1-5, with D uncertain. Sequencing input: non-Treg CD4+ T cells sorted from blood. CDR3 sequence: CASSVGSNQPQHF. CDR3 DNA sequence: TGCGCCAGCAGTGTAGGGAGCAATCAGCCCCAGCATTTT.